This is a list of T cell receptor beta chains from one sample in a study of blood T cell repertoires in COVID-19. Produced via immunoSEQ multiplex PCR; TCRdb's table is partial and in-frame only. The sample consists of 330,000 or so clones, approximately 89% of them appearing once. The sample consisted of PBMCs or T cells enriched from blood (not recorded which). The source is a man aged 40-55 years in a cohort exposed to, infected with or recovered from COVID-19 (not recorded which). The CDR3 runs from the conserved cysteine through the conserved F or W. Fields, in order: clone size, D gene, J gene, V gene, CDR3 DNA, CDR3 protein. A D gene is named only where the DNA matches it firmly. Part of the rows lack a size; the others show once, few, many or a class for expanded clones.

clone size: NA
D gene: NA
J gene: TRBJ1-5
V gene: TRBV2
CDR3 DNA: TGTGCCAGCAGCTCGATGAGCGGGGGAGGACAGCCCCAGCATTTT
CDR3 protein: CASSSMSGGGQPQHF

clone size: NA
D gene: TRBD1
J gene: TRBJ1-1
V gene: TRBV18
CDR3 DNA: TGTGCCAGCTCACGACAGGGGTCGGGCACTGAAGCTTTCTTT
CDR3 protein: CASSRQGSGTEAFF

clone size: few
D gene: TRBD1
J gene: TRBJ2-1
V gene: TRBV7-2
CDR3 DNA: TGTGCCAGCAGCTTACTGGGACAGAACGACTATGAGCAGTTCTTC
CDR3 protein: CASSLLGQNDYEQFF

clone size: NA
D gene: NA
J gene: TRBJ2-7
V gene: TRBV9
CDR3 DNA: TGTGCCAGCAGCGTAGCGGGCGGGAACTACGAGCAGTACTTC
CDR3 protein: CASSVAGGNYEQYF

clone size: NA
D gene: NA
J gene: TRBJ1-1
V gene: TRBV7-8
CDR3 DNA: TGTGCCAGCAGCTCTTTCCTCGGACAGAGGGGTGTGAACACTGAAGCTTTCTTT
CDR3 protein: CASSSFLGQRGVNTEAFF

clone size: NA
D gene: TRBD1
J gene: TRBJ1-6
V gene: TRBV9
CDR3 DNA: TGTGCCAGCAGCGTAGAACCAGGGGGCTATAATTCACCCCTCCACTTT
CDR3 protein: CASSVEPGGYNSPLHF

clone size: NA
D gene: TRBD2
J gene: TRBJ2-3
V gene: TRBV11-2
CDR3 DNA: TGTGCCAGCAGCTCACCCTTAGCGGGAGGGGCAGATACGCAGTATTTT
CDR3 protein: CASSSPLAGGADTQYF

clone size: NA
D gene: TRBD2
J gene: TRBJ2-1
V gene: TRBV9
CDR3 DNA: TGTGCCAGCAGCGTAGGGGGGGAGAGCGGGAGCGCGACCTACAATGAGCAGTTCTTC
CDR3 protein: CASSVGGESGSATYNEQFF

clone size: NA
D gene: TRBD1
J gene: TRBJ1-4
V gene: TRBV5-5
CDR3 DNA: TGTGCCAGCAGCTTGGAAACAGGGGGAAATGAAAAACTGTTTTTT
CDR3 protein: CASSLETGGNEKLFF

clone size: NA
D gene: NA
J gene: TRBJ1-1
V gene: TRBV27
CDR3 DNA: TGTGCCAGGGAAGACAGCATTCCCATGAACACTGAAGCTTTCTTT
CDR3 protein: CAREDSIPMNTEAFF

clone size: NA
D gene: TRBD1
J gene: TRBJ1-5
V gene: TRBV7-2
CDR3 DNA: TGTGCCAGCAGCTTATGGGGTCCAGGGGGTGGTCCCCAGCATTTT
CDR3 protein: CASSLWGPGGGPQHF

clone size: NA
D gene: NA
J gene: TRBJ1-2
V gene: TRBV3-1/TRBV3-2
CDR3 DNA: TGTGCCAGCAGCCAAGAATATACAGCTAACTATGGCTACACCTTC
CDR3 protein: CASSQEYTANYGYTF

clone size: once
D gene: TRBD1
J gene: TRBJ2-7
V gene: TRBV19
CDR3 DNA: TGTGCCAGTAGTATATCGGGACAGGTTTACGAGCAGTACTTC
CDR3 protein: CASSISGQVYEQYF

clone size: NA
D gene: NA
J gene: TRBJ2-7
V gene: TRBV5-5
CDR3 DNA: TGTGCCAGCAGCTTGTCCTTTGTAACAGGATCCACCTACGAGCAGTACTTC
CDR3 protein: CASSLSFVTGSTYEQYF

clone size: NA
D gene: TRBD2
J gene: TRBJ2-1
V gene: TRBV18
CDR3 DNA: TGTGCCAGCTCACCCCCCGGGACTAGCGGGAGTTTAGAGCAGTTCTTC
CDR3 protein: CASSPPGTSGSLEQFF

clone size: NA
D gene: NA
J gene: TRBJ2-3
V gene: TRBV4-1
CDR3 DNA: TGCGCCAGCAGCTCTCGGGTGCTATCGGGTATTAGCACAGATACGCAGTATTTT
CDR3 protein: CASSSRVLSGISTDTQYF

clone size: NA
D gene: TRBD1
J gene: TRBJ1-1
V gene: TRBV19
CDR3 DNA: TGTGCCAGTAGACCGCTAGGACAGGGGGGGAACACTGAAGCTTTCTTT
CDR3 protein: CASRPLGQGGNTEAFF

clone size: NA
D gene: NA
J gene: TRBJ2-7
V gene: TRBV7-2
CDR3 DNA: TGTGCCAGCAGCCCCAGGCAGGGTTCCTACGAGCAGTACTTC
CDR3 protein: CASSPRQGSYEQYF

clone size: NA
D gene: NA
J gene: TRBJ1-4
V gene: TRBV6-1
CDR3 DNA: TGTGCCAGCAGTGAAATCTTTGAAAAACTGTTTTTT
CDR3 protein: CASSEIFEKLFF